Reported below is one T cell receptor beta chain. This clone was counted a few times. It lacks a known antigen. Base qualities are missing; no much larger clone stands one base away. This specimen comes from a study of cytomegalovirus exposure and HLA in healthy donors (dated by TCRdb to between 2016 and 2019). Regarding the study in general: In an earlier analysis of roughly 590 of the donors, 250 to 350 Gb of sequence data and 120 million or so unique TCR beta sequences from roughly 200 million T cells were reported. An early release that covered fewer than 750 HLA-typed donors contained approximately 300 gigabases of sequencing data and 75 million to 100 million unique TCR sequences. The genetic ancestry cluster associated with self-reported Caucasian donors included approximately 85% of the 300 to 450 genotyped donors. The aim of the study was to test whether cataloging public T cell receptors could identify signatures of past pathogen exposure. The T cell repertoires of some 670 subjects were profiled by immunosequencing and related to cytomegalovirus serostatus. Along with the approximately 700-subject first cohort, a separate validation cohort of 120 different subjects was used. To predict cytomegalovirus infection status, the study brought together high-throughput TCR immunosequencing, statistical association of individual TCRs with disease status, and machine learning. A later analysis re-analyzed previously published TCR beta repertoires from several hundred donors and added high-resolution HLA genotyping to study TCR occurrence patterns. The later analysis used no new phenotypic data to find candidate immune exposures, relying instead on TCR beta sequences and their occurrence across donors. An earlier analysis of 450 to 750 of the donors used high-throughput TCR beta sequencing to judge whether each TCR beta V gene segment behaved as functional or pseudogenic. Donor age, sex, ethnicity and CMV serostatus were compiled together with the repertoire data. Genome-wide SNP genotypes for about 65% of the 666 donors were used in a later genetic analysis, which treated that subset as a discovery cohort. All discovery cohort repertoires had been generated on a single sequencing platform. HLA typing included class I and class II loci at four-digit resolution. Typing coverage differed by locus: A, B, C, DRB1 and DQB1 were typed in about 629-630 donors, DQA1 in 522, DPA1 in 600 to 610, and DPB1 in 472. Four or five DR-DQ haplotypes were handled as single units for association and clustering, since linkage in the cohort was strong. On average, roughly 240,000 unique TCR beta nucleotide sequences were sequenced per donor among some 420 genotyped donors of the cohort, with roughly 18% of those sequences being non-productive.

The investigation overall reported the following: Because HLA typing was unavailable for some donors at each locus, only the typed subset was used in association tests. According to a later analysis, TCR association rates differed among HLA loci, with DRB1 alleles showing the most associated TCRs and HLA-C alleles showing the fewest. The cohort was sequenced for TCR beta chains only, and without alpha or paired-chain data the features that could be detected were limited. Some IMGT-functional V segments, including TRBV6-2 and TRBV6-3, could not be told apart with the 87-base-pair reads, so those segments were excluded. In a later analysis, HLA-associated TCR beta chains were found to be more clonally expanded and to have lower generation probabilities than equally common non-associated chains. The authors suggested that the approach could potentially be generalized to other disease states and immunological phenotypes. When HLA alleles, especially DR and DQ, strongly co-occurred, TCR associations were difficult to assign to individual alleles. A further reported finding was that TCR beta sequences accurately predicted the HLA-A and HLA-B alleles for most subjects in the first cohort. CMV serostatus was the only immune exposure information available for the cohort. At a false discovery rate of 0.05, a later analysis linked about 17,000 TCR beta sequences to specific HLA alleles. The study gave a list of some 150 TCR beta chains associated with cytomegalovirus. In an earlier analysis of approximately 590 of the donors, most TCR beta V segments were observed in productive rearrangements about 87% or about 30% of the time, broadly matching IMGT annotations. Presence/absence analyses assumed roughly uniform sequencing depth across donors, an assumption that may not hold. A group of highly shared sequence variants was considered likely to be a technical artifact of the sequencing pipeline. In a later analysis, several top co-occurrence clusters were reported to appear linked to parvovirus B19, influenza, CMV and Epstein-Barr virus. Linkage disequilibrium might explain the correlated functional status among segregating V segments, but an unknown experimental factor could not be excluded. Cytomegalovirus status was reported to be diagnosed by the classifier with high specificity and sensitivity in both the original and validation cohorts. In a later analysis, most CMV-associated TCR beta chains were found to appear HLA-restricted, with HLA associations seemingly driven largely by CMV exposure. V-gene and J-gene trimming of TCR beta chains was associated with a missense DCLRE1C variant in a later genetic analysis, and the association was replicated in an independent cohort. Approximately 18 rarely observed V segments, including chromosome 9 orphons, were excluded from the earlier analysis of several hundred of the donors because counts were too low. Across donors, most TCR sequences were observed very rarely, whereas some public TCRs were present in many individuals. In vitro tests confirmed that three of the cytomegalovirus-associated TCR beta chains recognize cytomegalovirus antigens. Compared with the 666-donor mean, donors in an Asian-associated ancestry cluster had fewer N-insertions in productive TCRs, according to a later genetic analysis.

The cohort comprised several hundred healthy bone marrow donors. Cohort members were all nominally healthy when sampled, although unrecorded immune exposures were likely present. The donor was CMV seropositive and was included in the group of about 290 seropositive cohort members. Each donor provided a peripheral blood sample, and peripheral blood mononuclear cells were used for TCR beta sequencing. The Qiagen DNeasy Blood Extraction Kit was used to extract genomic DNA from the blood cell samples. To prepare the library, the immunoSEQ multiplex PCR assay was applied. For the multiplex PCR, a mixture combining 60 forward primers for TCR Vbeta segments and 13 reverse primers for TCR Jbeta segments was used. The CDR3 region of rearranged TCR beta genes was amplified from genomic DNA with a multiplex PCR assay. Amplified TCR beta libraries were sequenced as 87-base-pair reads on the Illumina HiSeq System. The paper's processing steps were these. A later analysis counted tens of millions of unique TCR beta chains across the 690 or so repertoires, and 10 million to 12 million of these chains were shared by at least two donors. Raw reads were error-corrected and collapsed into unique sequences with a nearest-neighbor algorithm that merged closely related sequences to remove PCR and sequencing errors. V, D and J gene segments were assigned by aligning CDR3 sequences to IMGT reference sequences. For a sequence to be retained, a match of at least six nucleotides to both a V gene segment and a J gene segment was required. Rearrangements were classified as productive when the CDR3 lacked stop codons and remained in frame with V and J, and all other rearrangements were classified as non-productive. CDR3 was defined by IMGT convention, running from the second conserved V-encoded cysteine to the conserved J-encoded phenylalanine. The earlier analysis of some 580 of the donors excluded any sequence lacking an unambiguous match to a single V gene segment. An earlier analysis of a few hundred of the donors called V segments functional above 56.7% productive rearrangements and segregating when the between-donor standard deviation exceeded 5%. A statistical classification framework was developed to diagnose cytomegalovirus status using the catalog of TCR beta chain sequences. A later analysis assigned V and J genes by comparing TCR nucleotide sequences with IMGT/GENE-DB human TR gene sequences. A later analysis assigned CDR3 sequences and most-parsimonious VDJ recombination scenarios with the TCRdist pipeline. In a later analysis, each TCR beta chain was defined by its CDR3 amino acid sequence together with its V-gene family, and reads lacking a unique V-gene family were excluded. As a way to deal with suspected cross-contamination and a sequencing artifact, a later analysis dropped over 550 nucleotide sequences that were highly shared and had low generation probability. A later analysis calculated a clonal expansion index for each public chain from normalized within-repertoire ranks of inferred template counts. Generation probabilities in a later analysis came from a VDJ recombination model fitted to out-of-frame rearrangements, and those results were checked against IGoR. In a later analysis, TCR-TCR, TCR-HLA and TCR-CMV co-occurrence was scored with hypergeometric tests, and a repertoire-size bias correction was applied to TCR pairs. A later analysis estimated false discovery rates by permuting HLA or CMV assignments 20 times. A later analysis grouped co-occurring TCRs with DBSCAN, adding TCRdist sequence similarity when clustering within HLA-allele-positive subsets. Co-occurrence clustering excluded repertoires with fewer than 30,000 or more than 120,000 public chains, plus five with anomalous nucleotide sharing. TCRdb obtained this table from immuneACCESS and retained in-frame rearrangements with V and J assigned. These tables miss some clones; where compared with another copy, unresolved V genes account for less than half of the shortfall, and the remainder is unexplained. Clonal size and the V and J genes are those of that table, whereas D and trimming came from the DNA. The sample yields about 69,000 clones; roughly 74% were counted once. The ten largest clones represent over 8.5% of the sample.

V sheds 4 bases and J sheds 0 bases, leaving 11 bases between their ends. The CDR3 spans 16 residues, from the cysteine through the phenylalanine. The only DNA kept is the CDR3, 48 bases in frame from the first base. Reading the germline V gene (reference sequence) gives CDR1 SGHNT and CDR2 YYREEE. What was sequenced was PBMCs. This sequence uses TRBV5-4 and TRBJ2-6; the D gene is possibly TRBD1, with 6 bases matching. The TCR sequence derives from a woman aged 60-75 years in good health and CMV-seropositive. The CDR3 reads CASSPGQFSGANVLTF. The nucleotides read TGTGCCAGCAGCCCAGGACAGTTCTCTGGGGCCAACGTCCTGACTTTC.